This TCR beta chain was identified during a study of T cell responses to AZD1222 COVID-19 vaccine. At the level of the study: Second-dose timings of about 4 or about 12 weeks were pooled. Study-wide points: At study baseline, merely over 5 AZD1222 recipients were seropositive.

CDR3 size: 16 residues. The V gene end was trimmed by 4 bases and the J gene end by 4 bases; junction bases not matched to a gene: 10. Germline V gene sequence: CDR1 SGHRS, CDR2 YFSETQ. Worth noting for this clone: Its target is unknown.

The assay was immunoSEQ multiplex PCR, and TCRdb's table has in-frame clones only and misses some. Of approximately 170,000 clones in the sample, over 90% were seen once. The source of this sequence is an adult in good health. This chain joins TRBV5-1 and TRBJ1-4, with TRBD1 matching 7 bases. This specimen was peripheral blood, taken on day 0 of AZD1222 vaccination. CDR3 region: CASSPFRDSSNEKLFF. The CDR3 DNA reads TGCGCCAGCAGCCCGTTCCGGGACAGTAGTAATGAAAAACTGTTTTTT. The full variable domain, rest sourced from reference TRBV5-1 and TRBJ1-4, is KAGVTQTPRYLIKTRGQQVTLSCSPISGHRSVSWYQQTPGQGLQFLFEYFSETQRNKGNFPGRFSGRQFSNSRSEMNVSTLELGDSALYLCASSPFRDSSNEKLFFGSGTQLSVL.